The source of this TCR beta chain is a study of blood T cells in healthy people across ages. Study results and caveats: Leaving the PBMCs unsorted stopped any conclusive comparison of naive versus antigen-experienced cells.

The CDR3 contains 12 residues. Germline V lookup: CDR1 LGHNA, CDR2 YNFKEQ. Unmatched junction bases numbered 5, after V lost 6 bases and J lost 9 bases. A sample-barcoded 5' primer and a J-beta primer mix were used in a second PCR of roughly 7 to 11 cycles. Unique molecular identifiers of 12 random nucleotides labeled each cDNA. TCRdb fed the 5' RACE reads into MiXCR, producing one record per CDR3 protein. The table has about 400,000 distinct CDR3 sequences, roughly half seen once. Roughly 10 milliliters was the volume of peripheral blood drawn from each donor. In its sample, this clonotype was seen many times. Its antigen remains unknown.

Sequenced material: blood. The receptor was isolated from a man aged 55 to 70 in good health. This chain joins TRBV4-2 and TRBJ2-1; 7 bases align to TRBD2. In nucleotides, the CDR3 is TGTGCCAGCAGTTTGACTAGCAGTGAGCAGTTCTTC. Encoded protein: CASSLTSSEQFF.